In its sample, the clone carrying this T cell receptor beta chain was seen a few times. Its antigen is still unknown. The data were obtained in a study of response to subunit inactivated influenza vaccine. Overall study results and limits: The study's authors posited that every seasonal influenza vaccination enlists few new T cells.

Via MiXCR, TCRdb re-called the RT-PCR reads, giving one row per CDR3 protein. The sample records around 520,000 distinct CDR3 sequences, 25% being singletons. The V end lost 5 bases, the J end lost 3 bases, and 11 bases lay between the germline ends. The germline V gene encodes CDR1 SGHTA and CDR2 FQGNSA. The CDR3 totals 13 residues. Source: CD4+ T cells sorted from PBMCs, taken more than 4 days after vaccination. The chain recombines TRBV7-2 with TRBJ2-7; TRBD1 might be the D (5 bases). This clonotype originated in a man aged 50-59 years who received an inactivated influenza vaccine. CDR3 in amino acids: CASSHGQLYEQYF. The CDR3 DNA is TGTGCCAGCAGCCACGGACAACTCTACGAGCAGTACTTC.